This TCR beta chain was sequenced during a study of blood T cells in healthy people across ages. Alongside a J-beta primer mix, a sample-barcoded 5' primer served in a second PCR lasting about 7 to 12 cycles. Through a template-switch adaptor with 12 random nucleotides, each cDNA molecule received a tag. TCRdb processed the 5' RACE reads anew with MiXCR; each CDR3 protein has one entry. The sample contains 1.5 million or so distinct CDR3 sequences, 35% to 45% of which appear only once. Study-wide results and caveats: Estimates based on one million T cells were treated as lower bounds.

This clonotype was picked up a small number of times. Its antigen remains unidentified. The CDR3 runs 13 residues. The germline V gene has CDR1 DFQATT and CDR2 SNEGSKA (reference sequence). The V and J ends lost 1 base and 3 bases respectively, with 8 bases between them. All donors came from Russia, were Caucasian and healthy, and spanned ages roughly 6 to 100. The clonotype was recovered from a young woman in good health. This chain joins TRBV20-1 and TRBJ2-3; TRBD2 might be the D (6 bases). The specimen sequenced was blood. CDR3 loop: CSARGLVTDTQYF. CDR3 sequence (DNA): TGCAGTGCTAGAGGACTAGTGACAGATACGCAGTATTTT.